This TCR beta chain was captured by sequencing in a study of shared clonotypes between healthy human individuals. Division of CD4+ cells produced a CD45RA+ naive subset and a CD45RA-negative memory subset. Here immunoSEQ multiplex PCR was the method, and the copy in TCRdb shows in-frame clones only, minus some. The repertoire holds approximately 500,000 clones, about 96% seen once, with 0.06% in the top ten. Germline lookup yields CDR1 MNHEY and CDR2 SVGAGI. The length of the CDR3 is 15 residues. J gave up 1 base and V 6 bases, and 4 bases lay outside the gene matches. The sequenced material came from naive CD4+ T cells sorted from blood. Subset given: CD45RA+ positively selected. The TCR sequence derives from a young woman in good health. The genes are TRBV6-5 and TRBJ2-1, with 9 bases fitting TRBD2. CDR3 nucleotide sequence: TGTGCCAGCAGGCGGGAGGGCCAATCCTACAATGAGCAGTTCTTC. This sequence encodes CASRREGQSYNEQFF.